Each of the 2 T cell receptor beta chains below was sequenced from the same sample in a study of beta chain features in type 1 diabetes. These receptors' antigens are unknown. Study outcomes and limitations: Among patients with Type 1 diabetes, TCRB CDR3s were moderately but significantly shorter in every one of the four CD4+ subsets.

As every portion of the isolated RNA was reverse transcribed, the sequencing read expressed TCRB transcripts. The assay was immunoSEQ multiplex PCR, and TCRdb's table has in-frame clones only and misses some. The sample holds hundreds of thousands of clones, 10% to 15% seen once. The sample consisted of naive CD4+ T cells from blood. These receptors were taken from a man between 18 and 35 years old with type 1 diabetes.

This clone was found a few times. This chain joins TRBV6-5 and TRBJ1-1; no firm D call. Looked up from germline, CDR1 is MNHEY and CDR2 is SVGAGI. The CDR3 consists of 14 residues. V was trimmed by 7 bases and J by 3 bases, leaving 15 bases between them. The CDR3 region has the DNA TGTGCCAGCACCCTCCCCGGTCGGGACACTGAAGCTTTCTTT. Translating gives CASTLPGRDTEAFF.

The V and J genes are TRBV4-1 and TRBJ1-1; maybe TRBD1 (6 bases). The V gene lost 4 bases and the J gene lost 7 bases, with 19 bases spanning the gap. The CDR3 extends over 15 amino acids. The germline V gene has CDR1 MGHRA and CDR2 YSYEKL. The CDR3, as DNA: TGCGCCAGCAGCCTAATCCAAAACAGGGCGGTTGAAGCTTTCTTT. Its protein is CASSLIQNRAVEAFF.